The clone carrying this TCR beta chain was seen only once. These data come from a study of shared clonotypes between healthy human individuals. Overall study: There were three CD4 naive, three CD4 memory, two CD8 naive and one CD8 memory plates per donor.

In the original processing: Filtering differed since immunoSEQ provided only junctions, with no quality scores. Produced via immunoSEQ multiplex PCR; TCRdb's table is partial and in-frame only. V, J and clone size are those of that table, while D and trimming were read from the DNA. The repertoire has 2 million to 2.5 million clones, roughly 94% of them found once; the top ten carry more than 0.1%. Germline CDR1 LNHDA, CDR2 SQIVND (reference sequence). This CDR3 contains 15 residues. The germline V and J ends were trimmed by 6 bases and 2 bases, with 17 bases remaining between them. The genes are TRBV19 and TRBJ2-7; no firm D call. The TCR originated in a man aged 18 to 30 in good health. Material for sequencing was naive CD4+ T cells sorted from blood. Subset: CD45RA+ positively selected. The CDR3 spells CASSHTRFGPYEQYF. In DNA, the CDR3 is TGTGCCAGTAGCCACACCCGCTTCGGGCCCTACGAGCAGTACTTC. Combining the CDR3 with reference TRBV19 and TRBJ2-7 gives the whole variable domain DGGITQSPKYLFRKEGQNVTLSCEQNLNHDAMYWYRQDPGQGLRLIYYSQIVNDFQKGDIAEGYSVSREKKESFPLTVTSAQKNPTAFYLCASSHTRFGPYEQYFGPGTRLTVT.